The 18 T cell receptor beta chains in this list originate from one sample, sequenced in a study of Graves' ophthalmopathy and Graves' hyperthyroidism (dated by TCRdb to the late 2010s). The sequencing machine was an Illumina HiSeq 2000. TCR beta CDR3 regions were amplified from RNA transcripts for repertoire sequencing. HTBI primers and the Qiagen OneStep RT-PCR kit were used in a first-round RT-PCR, which was followed by a second-round multiplex PCR, size selection and purification. TCRdb cleaned the public reads at Q25 with fastp, built clones with MiXCR and kept in-frame beta chains. Identical CDR3 protein sequences are pooled into one entry, listed with their most common genes and DNA. The sample yields hundreds of thousands of distinct CDR3 sequences; 21% were counted once. The ten largest clones add up to roughly 3% of the sample. Sequenced material: peripheral blood. The receptors come from a woman aged 18-29 years with stable Graves' hyperthyroidism. Donor details come from another sample of the same person, matched by shared clones.

This clonotype was detected many times. The chain recombines TRBV6-5 with TRBJ2-5, with 7 bases that match TRBD2. Germline lookup yields CDR1 MNHEY and CDR2 SVGAGI. This CDR3 has 15 amino acids. V dropped 3 bases and J dropped 5; count of bases not matched to a gene: 9. This CDR3 reads CASSYGWGAGETQYF. The DNA of the CDR3 is TGTGCCAGCAGTTATGGGTGGGGAGCGGGGGAGACCCAGTACTTC.

The V call is TRBV6-2 or TRBV6-3, the J call TRBJ1-2, with TRBD1 as a possible D gene (6 bases). CDR1 and CDR2 (germline): MNHEY, SVGEGT. V lost 2 bases, J lost 6 bases, and 19 bases lay in between. The CDR3 consists of 16 residues. CDR3: CASSYHPGDSRDGYTF. CDR3 sequence (DNA): TGTGCCAGCAGTTACCATCCAGGGGATTCACGGGATGGCTACACCTTC.

The chain uses TRBV30 and TRBJ1-1; D gene uncertain. CDR3 length equals 13 residues. Germline assignment: CDR1 GTSNPN and CDR2 SVGIG (reference sequence). V lost 0 bases and J 4 bases, leaving 9 bases between the germline ends. CDR3 in amino acids: CAWSVEDGTEAFF. CDR3 sequence (DNA): TGTGCCTGGAGTGTAGAGGATGGCACTGAAGCTTTCTTT.

With regard to this clonotype: At one boundary the junction diverges from the germline segment, which might be a read error. This sequence joins TRBV6-1 and TRBJ2-2; a weak D match, TRBD2 (5 bases). CDR3 length: 13 amino acids. The germline CDR1 and CDR2 sequences are MNHNS and SASEGT. DNA for the CDR3: TGTGCCAGCAGGGTGATCCACACCGGGGATCTGTTTTTT. Translating it yields CASRVIHTGDLFF.

As to this clonotype: A clone one base away is much larger, so this may be a read error. The chain uses TRBV30 and TRBJ1-1; a possible D gene is TRBD1 (5 bases). The CDR3 length is 12 residues. Germline CDR1 reads GTSNPN; CDR2 reads SVGIG (reference sequence). V lost 0 bases to trimming and J lost 3 bases, with 5 bases between them. The CDR3 protein is CAWSVGDTEAFF. CDR3 DNA sequence: TGTGCCTGGAGTGTAGGGGACACTGAAGCTTTCTTT.

This clonotype was counted ten times or more. The V gene is TRBV6-5, the J gene TRBJ2-5, with 11 nucleotides matching TRBD2. CDR3 length: 14 amino acids. The junction had 4 bases not matched to a gene; V was cut back by 6 bases and J by 4 bases. The germline gives CDR1 MNHEY, CDR2 SVGAGI. Here the CDR3 DNA reads TGTGCCAGCAGGTCACTAGCGGGAGTAGAGACCCAGTACTTC. Amino acid sequence: CASRSLAGVETQYF.

As to this clonotype: One end of the junction varies from germline; a read error may be responsible. For the CDR3, the DNA is TGCGCCAGCAGCAAAAAAGGGACAGGACAGCCCCAGCATTTT. Translating it yields CASSKKGTGQPQHF. J is TRBJ1-5 and V is TRBV6-1; 8 bases agree with TRBD1. Germline V lookup: CDR1 MNHNS, CDR2 SASEGT. The CDR3 length is 14 residues.

This clonotype was seen ten or more times. The chain links TRBV15 to TRBJ1-4; D not certain. V was cut by 3 bases and J by 6 bases, with 11 bases left in between. The CDR3 consists of 14 residues. Germline V gives CDR1 LNHNV, CDR2 YYDKDF (reference sequence). CDR3 sequence (DNA): TGTGCCACCAGCAGGATAGGCTCTCATGAAAAACTGTTTTTT. The encoded protein is CATSRIGSHEKLFF.

This clonotype occurred many times. The chain uses TRBV6-5 and TRBJ1-1; 7 bases match TRBD1. The V and J ends lost 6 bases and 2 bases, in that order; junction bases with no gene match: 6. This CDR3 region has 14 residues. Germline lookup yields CDR1 MNHEY and CDR2 SVGAGI. Written as DNA, the CDR3 is TGTGCCAGCAGGATCGGGACAGCTAACACTGAAGCTTTCTTT. Translated: CASRIGTANTEAFF.

The gene calls are TRBV2 and TRBJ1-6, with 7 bases fitting TRBD1. CDR3 length: 15 residues. Germline V gene lookup returns CDR1 SNHLY and CDR2 FYNNEI. V was pared by 6 bases and J by 5 bases, with 7 bases of the junction left unmatched. In nucleotides, the CDR3 is TGTGCCAGCAGAGAAAGCAGGGGGAATAATTCACCCCTCCACTTT. It yields the protein CASRESRGNNSPLHF.

This clonotype was seen at least ten times. The chain uses TRBV7-9 and TRBJ1-2, with unresolved D. The CDR3 runs to 11 residues. The V end lost 8 bases, the J end lost 7 bases, and 11 bases lay between the germline ends. Germline loops: CDR1 SEHNR, CDR2 FQNEAQ (reference sequence). The CDR3 sequence: CASGSGFGYTF. The CDR3 region has the DNA TGTGCCAGCGGATCGGGTTTTGGCTACACCTTC. The variable domain in full, with the rest retrieved from reference TRBV7-9 and TRBJ1-2, is DTGVSQNPRHKITKRGQNVTFRCDPISEHNRLYWYRQTLGQGPEFLTYFQNEAQLEKSRLLSDRFSAERPKGSFSTLEIQRTEQGDSAMYLCASGSGFGYTFGSGTRLTVV.

Ten or more counts support this clonotype. At one boundary the junction diverges from the germline segment, which might be a read error. The chain employs TRBV19 and TRBJ2-7; D call uncertain. The CDR3 is 12 residues long. Per the germline V gene, CDR1 is LNHDA and CDR2 is SQIVND (reference sequence). The CDR3 reads CASSPPLRTWDF. The CDR3 region has the DNA TGTGCCAGTTCTCCCCCTCTCAGGACCTGGGACTTC.

At least ten counts were recorded for this clonotype. This rearrangement joins TRBV7-2 to TRBJ2-3, with a possible D match to TRBD1 (6 bases). The CDR3 consists of 14 residues. V was cut by 5 bases and J by 6 bases, with 15 bases left in between. CDR1 and CDR2 (germline): SGHTA, FQGNSA. CDR3 amino acids: CASSPGQPADTQYF. DNA for the CDR3: TGTGCCAGCAGCCCAGGACAGCCGGCGGATACGCAGTATTTT.

There are many counts of this clonotype. The chain combines TRBV12-3 or TRBV12-4 with TRBJ1-1; D is undetermined. With 6 bases removed from V and 2 bases from J, the gap between germline ends came to 13 bases. The CDR3 sequence is 14 residues long. DNA for the CDR3: TGTGCCAGCAGGGCGGGCAGGTTTAACACTGAAGCTTTCTTT. Translation: CASRAGRFNTEAFF.

This clonotype was picked up many times. This sequence joins TRBV12-3 or TRBV12-4 and TRBJ1-5; 11 nucleotides align to TRBD1. The CDR3 is 17 residues long. Losses at the gene ends were 4 bases for V and 4 bases for J; bases not matched to a gene: 9. The CDR3 loop is CASSSMDRGLPNQPQHF. The CDR3 nucleotides read TGTGCCAGCAGTTCGATGGACAGGGGGCTCCCTAATCAGCCCCAGCATTTT.

This clonotype was found once. This chain joins TRBV12-3 or TRBV12-4 and TRBJ1-2, with unresolved D. Trimming removed 4 bases at V and 3 bases at J, with 9 bases between. The CDR3 runs 13 residues. The CDR3 sequence is CASSSYQYYGYTF. The CDR3 nucleotides read TGTGCCAGCAGTTCCTACCAGTACTATGGCTACACCTTC.

There are many counts of this clonotype. The chain combines TRBV29-1 with TRBJ1-6; TRBD1 agrees at 7 bases. V lost 4 bases to trimming and J lost 7 bases; unmatched junction nucleotides: 4. This CDR3 has 13 residues. Germline V gene data show CDR1 as SQVTM and CDR2 as ANQGSEA. The CDR3 region is CSVASGGNSPLHF. In nucleotides, the CDR3 is TGCAGCGTTGCGTCAGGGGGGAATTCACCCCTCCACTTT.

In this sample, this clonotype turned up a few times. Here the CDR3 DNA reads TGTGCCAGCAGCCCAGACGGAGGGGACCGAGAGACCCAGTACTTC. The encoded protein is CASSPDGGDRETQYF. The chain uses TRBV7-9 and TRBJ2-5; D possibly corresponds to TRBD2 (6 bases). The CDR3 consists of 15 residues. V was pared by 5 bases and J by 4 bases, with 17 bases between. The germline V gene encodes CDR1 SEHNR and CDR2 FQNEAQ (reference sequence).